This passage covers 2 T cell receptor beta chains from one sample sequenced in a study of blood T cell repertoires in COVID-19. Sequenced by immunoSEQ multiplex PCR; TCRdb stores in-frame clones only, minus some. This sample has about 49,000 clones, with 86% found just once. The sequenced material came from peripheral blood. These receptors all come from a man in his forties with active COVID-19.

V and J are TRBV30 and TRBJ2-1; D might be TRBD2 (5 bases). This CDR3 has 13 amino acids. The V end was cut by 3 bases, the J end by 1 base, with 7 bases between. The V gene's germline CDR1 is GTSNPN and CDR2 SVGIG (reference sequence). CDR3 sequence reads: CAWSPGSYNEQFF. Written as DNA, the CDR3 is TGTGCCTGGAGCCCGGGGTCCTACAATGAGCAGTTCTTC.

This sequence joins TRBV4-1 and TRBJ2-1, with 8 bases identical to TRBD1. Germline CDR1 MGHRA, CDR2 YSYEKL. The CDR3 is made up of 13 amino acids. V lost 3 bases, J lost 7 bases, and 2 bases stayed unmatched. The CDR3 loop is CASSQGQDNEQFF. In DNA form, the CDR3 reads TGCGCCAGCAGCCAGGGACAGGATAATGAGCAGTTCTTC.